This T cell receptor (beta chain) was identified in a study of control samples from healthy donors and cancer patients. This CDR3 spans 13 amino acids. CDR1 is SGDLS, CDR2 YYNGEE, per germline. Repertoires were generated with immunoSEQ multiplex PCR, while TCRdb's copy carries only in-frame clones and drops some. This sample carries 120,000 or so clones, 80% to 90% of them seen once, and the ten largest clones take approximately 37%. A word on this clone: An end of the junction differs from the germline gene, which may be a read error.

Input material: blood. This sequence was found in a man aged 45-65 years in good health. This chain uses TRBV9 with TRBJ1-2; weak D call: TRBD1 (5 bases). The CDR3: CASSVAGTGFSFF. CDR3 bases: TGTGCCAGCAGCGTCGCCGGGACCGGCTTTTCTTTCTTC.